These T cell receptor beta chains were read from a single sample in a study of T cells after yellow fever vaccination. TCRdb re-derived calls from the 5' RACE reads in MiXCR, one entry per CDR3 protein. The repertoire holds 65,000 to 90,000 distinct CDR3 sequences, about 7.7% seen once, with 41% in the top ten. Here the sequenced sample was CD8+ T cells sorted from PBMCs, taken on the day of the yellow fever booster vaccination. Receptors originate from a young man who received the YFV17D yellow fever vaccine. The CDR3 runs from the conserved cysteine through the conserved F or W. Fields, in order: V gene, D gene, J gene, clone size, CDR3 protein, CDR3 DNA. A D gene is named only where the DNA matches it firmly. Not all rows give a size; the values are once, few, many and, for expanded clones, a class.

>TRBV10-3|NA|TRBJ1-5|NA
CAIGQDLNSNQPQHF
TGTGCCATCGGCCAGGACCTAAATAGCAATCAGCCCCAGCATTTT
>TRBV20-1|NA|TRBJ2-7|many
CSASTPGETGTGAEQYF
TGCAGTGCTAGTACGCCGGGGGAGACAGGCACCGGCGCCGAGCAGTACTTC
>TRBV20-1|TRBD2|TRBJ2-5|NA
CSAQGSSGRAWETQYF
TGCAGTGCTCAGGGTTCTAGCGGGAGGGCCTGGGAGACCCAGTACTTC
>TRBV7-7|NA|TRBJ2-3|few
CASSLAAGSTDTQYF
TGTGCTAGCAGCTTAGCGGCAGGTAGCACAGATACGCAGTATTTT
>TRBV11-1|NA|TRBJ2-7|NA
CASSLTGGQGPFFYEQYF
TGTGCCAGCAGCTTAACGGGAGGACAGGGTCCCTTTTTCTACGAGCAGTACTTC
>TRBV20-1|NA|TRBJ2-1|once
CSAMLVSASQAYWYNEQFF
TGCAGTGCCATGCTTGTGTCGGCCAGCCAGGCGTACTGGTACAATGAGCAGTTCTTC
>TRBV20-1|TRBD2|TRBJ2-7|many
CSAGEGPYEQYF
TGCAGTGCAGGGGAGGGCCCCTACGAGCAGTACTTC
>TRBV6-4|NA|TRBJ2-3|NA
CASSPGGGDTDTQYF
TGTGCCAGCAGCCCCGGAGGGGGAGACACAGATACGCAGTATTTT
>TRBV19|TRBD2|TRBJ2-1|few
CASSIGLNSGRGTYNEQFF
TGTGCCAGTAGTATCGGGTTGAATAGCGGGAGGGGAACCTACAATGAGCAGTTCTTC
>TRBV19|NA|TRBJ1-5|few
CASLGYSNQPQHF
TGTGCCTCCCTCGGCTATAGCAATCAGCCCCAGCATTTT
>TRBV12-3/TRBV12-4|NA|TRBJ2-3|NA
CASTHELFEGTDTQYF
TGTGCCAGCACCCACGAGCTCTTCGAAGGCACAGATACGCAGTATTTT
>TRBV9|NA|TRBJ1-2|NA
CASSVGLGARGYTF
TGTGCCAGCAGCGTAGGTTTAGGGGCTCGTGGCTACACCTTC
>TRBV19|TRBD1|TRBJ2-2|NA
CASLDYFGTGVQFDTGELFF
TGTGCCAGTCTGGACTATTTCGGGACAGGGGTACAGTTCGACACCGGGGAGCTGTTTTTT
>TRBV27|TRBD1|TRBJ2-7|many
CASREGQALEQYF
TGTGCCAGCAGGGAAGGACAGGCCCTCGAGCAGTACTTC
>TRBV14|NA|TRBJ2-1|NA
CASSQLGGGNEQFF
TGTGCCAGCAGCCAATTGGGAGGGGGCAATGAGCAGTTCTTC
>TRBV12-3/TRBV12-4|TRBD2|TRBJ2-3|many
CASSTTSGASTDTQYF
TGTGCCAGCAGCACGACTAGCGGAGCTAGCACAGATACGCAGTATTTT
>TRBV27|TRBD1|TRBJ2-2|many
CASRTGTVNTGELFF
TGTGCCAGCCGCACCGGGACAGTGAACACCGGGGAGCTGTTTTTT
>TRBV12-3/TRBV12-4|TRBD2|TRBJ2-7|many
CASSFAQREVYEQYF
TGTGCCAGCAGTTTTGCCCAGCGGGAGGTCTACGAGCAGTACTTC
>TRBV7-6|TRBD2|TRBJ2-7|few
CASSFGREGTYEQYF
TGTGCCAGCAGCTTCGGGCGGGAGGGGACCTACGAGCAGTACTTC
>TRBV20-1|NA|TRBJ2-1|NA
CSARDLECREQFF
TGCAGTGCTAGAGATCTGGAGTGCCGGGAGCAGTTCTTC
>TRBV20-1|TRBD2|TRBJ2-1|NA
CSARAGGPYNEQFF
TGCAGTGCTAGAGCGGGAGGGCCCTACAATGAGCAGTTCTTC
>TRBV7-9|NA|TRBJ2-7|few
CASRLGTDEQYF
TGTGCCAGCAGACTAGGTACAGACGAGCAGTACTTC
>TRBV12-5|TRBD1|TRBJ2-6|few
CASGLVHGDRVVAGANVLTF
TGTGCTAGTGGTTTGGTACATGGGGACAGGGTGGTTGCTGGGGCCAACGTCCTGACTTTC
>TRBV3-1|NA|TRBJ2-5|few
CASSQVREISGETQYF
TGTGCCAGCAGCCAAGTACGGGAGATTTCGGGGGAGACCCAGTACTTC
>TRBV24-1|NA|TRBJ1-2|few
CATSDYTGYTF
TGTGCCACCAGTGATTATACAGGCTACACCTTC
>TRBV2|TRBD2|TRBJ2-7|few
CASSEFPGGTSGWGPEQYF
TGTGCCAGCAGTGAGTTCCCCGGCGGGACTAGCGGTTGGGGCCCCGAGCAGTACTTC
>TRBV12-3/TRBV12-4|TRBD2|TRBJ2-2|many
CASSRLAGPPGELFF
TGTGCCAGCTCTAGACTAGCGGGTCCCCCCGGGGAGCTGTTTTTT
>TRBV27|NA|TRBJ1-1|NA
CASTGSSNTEAFF
TGTGCCAGCACGGGGTCATCGAACACTGAAGCTTTCTTT
>TRBV12-3/TRBV12-4|TRBD2|TRBJ2-1|few
CASTIGGSSYNEQFF
TGTGCCAGCACCATCGGCGGGAGCTCCTACAATGAGCAGTTCTTC
>TRBV5-4|NA|TRBJ2-1|NA
CASSFFAGNNEQFF
TGTGCCAGCAGCTTTTTTGCGGGAAACAATGAGCAGTTCTTC
>TRBV29-1|TRBD2|TRBJ2-2|many
CSVEVSGSSTGELFF
TGCAGCGTTGAAGTTAGCGGGAGTAGCACCGGGGAGCTGTTTTTT
>TRBV6-5|NA|TRBJ2-1|NA
CASSYREYNEQFF
TGTGCCAGCAGTTACAGGGAATACAATGAGCAGTTCTTC
>TRBV4-3|TRBD1|TRBJ1-3|many
CASSRWTGGSGNTIYF
TGCGCCAGCAGCCGTTGGACAGGGGGCTCTGGAAACACCATATATTTT
>TRBV27|NA|TRBJ2-1|NA
CSSSKLGPYNEQFF
TGCTCCAGCAGTAAGTTAGGGCCCTACAATGAGCAGTTCTTC
>TRBV25-1|TRBD2|TRBJ2-1|many
CASSETGGDEGQGLHNEQFF
TGTGCCAGCAGTGAAACGGGTGGGGACGAGGGGCAGGGACTACACAATGAGCAGTTCTTC